Below, 9 T cell receptor beta chains from the same sample are listed, as sequenced in a study of regulatory T cells in long-lasting Graves disease. Time point here: persistent/refractory GD, antithyroid drugs over 5 years with positive TRAb. The authors made the TCR library using RNA they extracted from PBMCs. Arm-PCR of CDR3 regions and iRepertoire HTBI primers were the basis on which TCR beta libraries were built. TCRdb reprocessed the multiplex PCR reads via MiXCR and lists one record per CDR3 protein. The sample holds some 450,000 distinct CDR3 sequences, around 20% seen once. Specimen: peripheral blood mononuclear cells (PBMCs), collected when the disease was refractory, from a patient treated with antithyroid drugs. The receptor source for this set is a female donor with Graves disease.

This clonotype was detected ten times or more. The rearrangement joins TRBV11-3 to TRBJ2-6; no definite D call. The CDR3 extends over 16 amino acids. Trimming pared 7 bases from V and 0 bases from J, leaving 13 bases between. The V gene's germline CDR1 is SGHNT and CDR2 YENEEA. The CDR3, as DNA: TGTGCCAGCACCCCGACATTCGACTCTGGGGCCAACGTCCTGACTTTC. This codes for CASTPTFDSGANVLTF.

This clonotype occurred many times. This sequence joins TRBV15 and TRBJ2-5, with a possible D match to TRBD1 (7 bases). This CDR3 region has 19 residues. V was cut by 1 base and J by 3 bases, with 24 bases left in between. Germline V lookup: CDR1 LNHNV, CDR2 YYDKDF (reference sequence). The CDR3 spells CATSRGGAETGTAKETQYF. As DNA, the CDR3 is TGTGCCACCAGCAGAGGCGGGGCCGAAACCGGGACAGCAAAAGAGACCCAGTACTTC.

This chain uses TRBV11-2 with TRBJ1-1, with a possible D match to TRBD1 (5 bases). The CDR3 is 12 residues long. Germline CDR1 and CDR2: SGHAT and FQNNGV. Between the trimmed V and J ends, which lost 5 bases and 10 bases, there was a span of 14 bases. CDR3 residues: CASSLGGGAAFF. The CDR3 DNA follows: TGTGCCAGCAGCCTCGGGGGTGGGGCAGCTTTCTTT.

The J gene is TRBJ2-5, the V gene TRBV6-1, with D perhaps TRBD1 (6 bases). The CDR3 is made up of 15 amino acids. In germline, CDR1 is MNHNS, CDR2 SASEGT. V lost 0 bases to trimming and J lost 5 bases, with 13 bases between them. CDR3 nucleotides: TGTGCCAGCAGTGAAGCGCAGGGGTATCGGGAGACCCAGTACTTC. Amino acid sequence: CASSEAQGYRETQYF.

With regard to this clonotype: A much bigger clone sits one base away, suggesting this may be a read error. The chain recombines TRBV6-2 or TRBV6-3 with TRBJ2-7; no definite D call. V was cut by 5 bases and J by 4 bases, with 9 bases left in between. The CDR3 is 12 amino acids. Germline CDR1 reads MNHEY; CDR2 reads SVGEGT. The CDR3 DNA reads as TGTGCCAGCAGTGGCCCGCGATACGAGCAGTACTTC. This encodes CASSGPRYEQYF.

This clonotype was counted only a few times. J is TRBJ2-2 and V is TRBV12-3 or TRBV12-4; D is undetermined. V gave up 4 bases and J gave up 4 bases, with 4 bases separating them. The CDR3 contains 12 residues. The CDR3 DNA reads as TGTGCCAGCAGTTCTGTCACCGGGGAGCTGTTTTTT. Amino acids: CASSSVTGELFF.

J is TRBJ2-1 and V is TRBV20-1; TRBD2 matches 7 bases. V lost 3 bases to trimming and J lost 5 bases; unmatched junction nucleotides: 4. The CDR3 loop spans 13 amino acids. CDR1 and CDR2 from the germline V gene are DFQATT and SNEGSKA (reference sequence). The CDR3 DNA follows: TGCAGTGCTAGTTCCAGCGGGGACAATGAGCAGTTCTTC. It codes for CSASSSGDNEQFF.

The chain is built from TRBV19 and TRBJ2-6; TRBD2 matches 10 bases. J gave up 2 bases and V 3 bases, and 10 bases lay outside the gene matches. CDR3 length: 19 residues. Germline CDR1 is LNHDA and CDR2 is SQIVND (reference sequence). CDR3 region: CASSIRPLAGSAGANVLTF. The CDR3 nucleotides read TGTGCCAGTAGTATTCGCCCACTAGCGGGAAGTGCTGGGGCCAACGTCCTGACTTTC.

As to this clonotype: The CDR3 does not end in the conserved phenylalanine or tryptophan, so this is likely a read error. The CDR3 reads CASTVGTAGYGYTL. The CDR3 DNA reads TGTGCCAGCACCGTAGGGACGGCGGGATATGGCTACACCCTC. This sequence joins TRBV11-2 and TRBJ1-2, with D possibly TRBD1 on 5 matching bases. V was trimmed by 7 bases and J by 5 bases, leaving 17 bases between them. CDR3 length: 14 amino acids. Per the germline V gene, CDR1 is SGHAT and CDR2 is FQNNGV.